Listed here is a single T cell receptor beta chain. The repertoire was sequenced with immunoSEQ multiplex PCR; TCRdb's copy has only in-frame clones and lacks some. This sample yields approximately 35,000 clones, of which approximately 90% are seen a single time; roughly 3.4% belongs to the top ten. This sample was included in a study of neoadjuvant anti-PD-1 for oral cavity cancer. The CDR3 is 15 amino acids. Per the germline V gene, CDR1 is MDHEN and CDR2 is SYDVKM. Unmatched junction bases numbered 7, after V lost 5 bases and J lost 7 bases. The clonotype originates from a person aged 40 to 85 with oral cavity squamous cell carcinoma. This specimen consisted of PBMCs, obtained before nivolumab (anti-PD-1) treatment. The chain employs TRBV28 and TRBJ1-6, with 8 bases lining up with TRBD1. CDR3 sequence reads: CASSPGDRRNSPLHF. In DNA, the CDR3 is TGTGCCAGCAGTCCTGGGGACAGGAGAAATTCACCCCTCCACTTT.